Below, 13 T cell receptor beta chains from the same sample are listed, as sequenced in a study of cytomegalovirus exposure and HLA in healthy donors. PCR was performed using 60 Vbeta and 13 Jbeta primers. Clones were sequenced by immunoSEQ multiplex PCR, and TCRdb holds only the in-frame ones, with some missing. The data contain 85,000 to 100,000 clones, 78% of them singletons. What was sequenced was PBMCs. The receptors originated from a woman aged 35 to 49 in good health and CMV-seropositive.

CDR3 in DNA: TGTGCCAGCACCCCATGGGACAGGGTTTACAATGAGCAGTTCTTC. This encodes CASTPWDRVYNEQFF. The chain combines TRBV11-2 with TRBJ2-1, with TRBD1 identical over 9 bases. The ends lost 7 bases at V and 4 bases at J; junction bases unmatched: 8. The CDR3 is 15 amino acids. Germline CDR1 SGHAT, CDR2 FQNNGV.

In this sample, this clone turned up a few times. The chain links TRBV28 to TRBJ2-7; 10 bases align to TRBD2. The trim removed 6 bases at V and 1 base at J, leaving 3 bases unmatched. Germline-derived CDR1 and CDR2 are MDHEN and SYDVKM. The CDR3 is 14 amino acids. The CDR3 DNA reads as TGTGCCAGCAGGAGAGCGGGAGGGTCCTACGAGCAGTACTTC. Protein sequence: CASRRAGGSYEQYF.

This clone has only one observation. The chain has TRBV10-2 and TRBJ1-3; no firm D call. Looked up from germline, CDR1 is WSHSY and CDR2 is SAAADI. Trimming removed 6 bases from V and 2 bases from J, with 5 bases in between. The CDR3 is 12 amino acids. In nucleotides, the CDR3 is TGCGCCAGCAGCGCAGCTGGAAACACCATATATTTT. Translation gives CASSAAGNTIYF.

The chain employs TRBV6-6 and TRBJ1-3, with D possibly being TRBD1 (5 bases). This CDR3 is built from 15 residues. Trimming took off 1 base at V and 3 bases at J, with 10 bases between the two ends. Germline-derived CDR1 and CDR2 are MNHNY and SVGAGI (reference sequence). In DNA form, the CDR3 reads TGTGCCAGCAGTTACTTCGGAGGGGATGGAAACACCATATATTTT. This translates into CASSYFGGDGNTIYF.

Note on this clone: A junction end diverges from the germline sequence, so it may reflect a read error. As DNA, the CDR3 is TGTGCCAGCAGTGTAGCGGGGGGAAACACCGGGGAGCTGTTTTTT. Encoded protein: CASSVAGGNTGELFF. The rearrangement links TRBV9 to TRBJ2-2; 10 nucleotides agree with TRBD2. From germline, CDR1 is SGDLS and CDR2 YYNGEE. This CDR3 region has 15 residues.

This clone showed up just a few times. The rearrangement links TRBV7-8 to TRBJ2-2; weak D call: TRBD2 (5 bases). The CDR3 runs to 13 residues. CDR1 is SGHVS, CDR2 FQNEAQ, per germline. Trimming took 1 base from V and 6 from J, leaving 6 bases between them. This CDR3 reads CASSLVRAGELFF. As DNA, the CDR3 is TGTGCCAGCAGCTTAGTGAGGGCCGGGGAGCTGTTTTTT.

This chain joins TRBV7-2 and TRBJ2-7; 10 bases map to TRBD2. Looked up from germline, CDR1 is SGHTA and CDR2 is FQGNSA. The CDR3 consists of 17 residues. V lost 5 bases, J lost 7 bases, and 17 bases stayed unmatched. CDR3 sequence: CASSPAPPLAGAGEQYF. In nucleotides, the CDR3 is TGTGCCAGCAGCCCCGCTCCTCCCCTAGCGGGAGCTGGGGAGCAGTACTTC.

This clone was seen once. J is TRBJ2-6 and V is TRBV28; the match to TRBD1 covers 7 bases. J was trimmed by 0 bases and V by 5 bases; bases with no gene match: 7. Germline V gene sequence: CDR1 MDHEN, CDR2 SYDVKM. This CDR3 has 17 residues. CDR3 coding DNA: TGTGCCAGCAGTAAGGACAGGTTCCGCTCTGGGGCCAACGTCCTGACTTTC. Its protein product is CASSKDRFRSGANVLTF.

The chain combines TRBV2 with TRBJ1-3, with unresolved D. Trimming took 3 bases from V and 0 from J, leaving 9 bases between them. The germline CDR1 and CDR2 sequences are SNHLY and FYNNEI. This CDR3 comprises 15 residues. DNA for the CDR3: TGTGCCAGCAGTGATGGTGTCTACTCTGGAAACACCATATATTTT. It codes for CASSDGVYSGNTIYF.

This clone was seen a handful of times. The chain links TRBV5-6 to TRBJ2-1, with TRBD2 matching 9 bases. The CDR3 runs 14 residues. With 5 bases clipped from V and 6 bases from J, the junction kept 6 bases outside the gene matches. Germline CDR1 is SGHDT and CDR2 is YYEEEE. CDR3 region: CASRLTSGTNEQFF. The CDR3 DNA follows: TGTGCCAGCAGATTGACTAGCGGAACCAATGAGCAGTTCTTC.

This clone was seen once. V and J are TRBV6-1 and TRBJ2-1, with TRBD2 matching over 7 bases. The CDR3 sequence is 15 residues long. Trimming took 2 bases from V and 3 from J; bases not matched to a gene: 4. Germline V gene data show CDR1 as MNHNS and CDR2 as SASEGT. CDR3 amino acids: CASSEIAGSYNEQFF. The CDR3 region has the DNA TGTGCCAGCAGTGAAATAGCGGGCAGCTACAATGAGCAGTTCTTC.

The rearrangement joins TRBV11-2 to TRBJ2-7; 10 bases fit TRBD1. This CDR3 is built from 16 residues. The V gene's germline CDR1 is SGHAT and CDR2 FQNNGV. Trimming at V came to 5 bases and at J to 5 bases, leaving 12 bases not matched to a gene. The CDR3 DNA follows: TGTGCCAGCAGCGCCACTTCCGGGACAGGGGCCCACGAGCAGTACTTC. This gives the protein CASSATSGTGAHEQYF.

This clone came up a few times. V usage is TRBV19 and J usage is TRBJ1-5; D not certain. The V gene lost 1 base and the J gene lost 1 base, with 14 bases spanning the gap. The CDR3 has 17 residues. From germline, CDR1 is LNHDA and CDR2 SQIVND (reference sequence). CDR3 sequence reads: CASSIVWASGSNQPQHF. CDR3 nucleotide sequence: TGTGCCAGTAGTATAGTTTGGGCCAGTGGGAGCAATCAGCCCCAGCATTTT.